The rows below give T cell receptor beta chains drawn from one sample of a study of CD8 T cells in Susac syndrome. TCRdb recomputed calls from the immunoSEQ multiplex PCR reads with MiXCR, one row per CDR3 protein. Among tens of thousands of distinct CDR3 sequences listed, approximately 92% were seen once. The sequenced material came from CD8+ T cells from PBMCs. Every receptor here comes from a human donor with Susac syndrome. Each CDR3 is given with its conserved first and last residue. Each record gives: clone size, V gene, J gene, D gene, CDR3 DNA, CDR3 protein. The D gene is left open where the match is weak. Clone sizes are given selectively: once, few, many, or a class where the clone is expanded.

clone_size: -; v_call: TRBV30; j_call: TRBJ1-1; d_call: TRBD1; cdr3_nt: TGTGCCTGGGACAGGGACGGCAACACTGAAGCTTTCTTT; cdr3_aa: CAWDRDGNTEAFF
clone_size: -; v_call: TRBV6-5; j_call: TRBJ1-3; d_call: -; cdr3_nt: TGTGCCAGCAGTTATCTTAGCCCGGACAGCTCTGGAAACACCATATATTTT; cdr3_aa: CASSYLSPDSSGNTIYF
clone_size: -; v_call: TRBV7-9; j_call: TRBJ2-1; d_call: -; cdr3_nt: TGTGCCAGCAGTTACTTCAGGGGAAGGCATGAGCAGTTCTTC; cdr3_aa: CASSYFRGRHEQFF
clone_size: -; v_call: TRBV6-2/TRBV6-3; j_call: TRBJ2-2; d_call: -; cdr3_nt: TGTGCCAGCAGTTACTCGAACACCCGGTCGAACACCGGGGAGCTGTTTTTT; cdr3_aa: CASSYSNTRSNTGELFF
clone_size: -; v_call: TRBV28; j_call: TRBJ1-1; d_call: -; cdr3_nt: TGTGCCAGCAGTTACCCCCGGGGGATCGGGGGTGGCACTGAAGCTTTCTTT; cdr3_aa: CASSYPRGIGGGTEAFF
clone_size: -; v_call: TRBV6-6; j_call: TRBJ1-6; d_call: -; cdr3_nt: TGTGCCAGCAGTTACTCTGAGGGAGTCAATTCACCCCTCCACTTT; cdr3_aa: CASSYSEGVNSPLHF
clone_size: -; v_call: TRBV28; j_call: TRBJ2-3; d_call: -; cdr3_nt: TGTGCCAGCAGCTTGACTAGTAATAGAGATACGCAGTATTTT; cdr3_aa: CASSLTSNRDTQYF
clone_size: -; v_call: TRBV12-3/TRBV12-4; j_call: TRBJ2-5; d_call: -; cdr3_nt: TGTGCCAGCAGTCCAACGGGACATCCTAAAGAGACCCAGTACTTC; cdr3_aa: CASSPTGHPKETQYF
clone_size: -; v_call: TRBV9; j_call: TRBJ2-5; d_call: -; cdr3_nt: TGTGCCAGCAGCGTAGGAACAGCAGCTCAAGAGACCCAGTACTTC; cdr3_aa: CASSVGTAAQETQYF
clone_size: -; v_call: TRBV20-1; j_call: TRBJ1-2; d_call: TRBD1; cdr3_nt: TGCAGTGCTAGGTCGGGACAGGGGGTCATCTATGGCTACACCTTC; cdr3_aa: CSARSGQGVIYGYTF
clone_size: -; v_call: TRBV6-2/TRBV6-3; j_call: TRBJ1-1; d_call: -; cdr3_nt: TGTGCCAGCAGTTTGCTCAGGGCGAACACTGAAGCTTTCTTT; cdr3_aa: CASSLLRANTEAFF
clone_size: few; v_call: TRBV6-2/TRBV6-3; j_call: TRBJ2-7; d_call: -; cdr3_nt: TGTGCCAGCAGTTACTCGGACAGTTCCTACGAGCAGTACTTC; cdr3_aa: CASSYSDSSYEQYF
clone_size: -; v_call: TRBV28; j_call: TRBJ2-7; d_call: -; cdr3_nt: TGTGCCAGCAGTTTTCCCCCAGGAGGGGCCTACGAGCAGTACTTC; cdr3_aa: CASSFPPGGAYEQYF
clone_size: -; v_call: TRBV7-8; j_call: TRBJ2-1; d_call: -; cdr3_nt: TGTGCCAGCAGCTTAGCTCCGGCCCGCTCCTACAATGAGCAGTTCTTC; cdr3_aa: CASSLAPARSYNEQFF
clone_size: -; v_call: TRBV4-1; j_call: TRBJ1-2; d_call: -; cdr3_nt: TGCGCCAGCAGCCAAGAAGACCGGTACTATGGCTACACCTTC; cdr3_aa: CASSQEDRYYGYTF
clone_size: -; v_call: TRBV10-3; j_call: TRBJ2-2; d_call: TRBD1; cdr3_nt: TGTGCCATCAGTGAGCGGGCAGGGGGCACCGGGGAGCTGTTTTTT; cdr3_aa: CAISERAGGTGELFF
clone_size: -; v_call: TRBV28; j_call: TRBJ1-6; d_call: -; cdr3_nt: TGTGCCAGCAGTTTAGTACATGGGGCCAATTCACCCCTCCACTTT; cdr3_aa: CASSLVHGANSPLHF
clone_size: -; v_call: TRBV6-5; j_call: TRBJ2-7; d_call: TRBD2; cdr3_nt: TGTGCCAGCAGTTACTCGGGGGGGGAAGACTACGAGCAGTACTTC; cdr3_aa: CASSYSGGEDYEQYF
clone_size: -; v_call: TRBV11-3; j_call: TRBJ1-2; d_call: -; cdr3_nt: TGTGCCAGCAGCCAATCGGGGGCTAACTATGGCTACACCTTC; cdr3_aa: CASSQSGANYGYTF
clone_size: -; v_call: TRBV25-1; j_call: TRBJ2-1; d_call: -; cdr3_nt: TGTGCCAGCAGTCCCAGGGGGGTTTGGGGCAATGAGCAGTTCTTC; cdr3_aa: CASSPRGVWGNEQFF
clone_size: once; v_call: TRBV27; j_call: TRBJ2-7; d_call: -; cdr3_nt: TGTGCCAGCAGTTTAGGGGTTCCCTACGAGCAGTACTTC; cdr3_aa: CASSLGVPYEQYF
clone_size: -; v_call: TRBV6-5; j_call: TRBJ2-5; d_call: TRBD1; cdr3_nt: TGTGCCAGCAGTTACAACACAGGGGAAGGTTGGGAGACCCAGTACTTC; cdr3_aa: CASSYNTGEGWETQYF
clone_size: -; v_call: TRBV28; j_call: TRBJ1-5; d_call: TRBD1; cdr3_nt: TGTGCCAGCAGCCCGACAGGGTGGGATCAGCCCCAGCATTTT; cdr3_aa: CASSPTGWDQPQHF
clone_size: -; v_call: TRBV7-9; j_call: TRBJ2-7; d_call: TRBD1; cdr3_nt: TGTGCCAGCAGCTTTCCGGGACAGGGCTACGAGCAGTACTTC; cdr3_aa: CASSFPGQGYEQYF
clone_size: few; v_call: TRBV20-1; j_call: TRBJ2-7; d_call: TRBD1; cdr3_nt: TGCAGTGCTAGAGGGGCAGGGGGAGACTACGAGCAGTACTTC; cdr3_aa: CSARGAGGDYEQYF
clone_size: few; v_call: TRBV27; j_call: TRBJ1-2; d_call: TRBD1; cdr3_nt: TGTGCCAGCAGTTCAGAGGACAGGGGGCGCTTCTTGTCGAGGGGCTACACCTTC; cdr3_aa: CASSSEDRGRFLSRGYTF
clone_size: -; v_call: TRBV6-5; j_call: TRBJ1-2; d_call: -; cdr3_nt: TGTGCCAGCAGTTACTCAGGGCAGAACTATGGCTACACCTTC; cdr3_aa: CASSYSGQNYGYTF
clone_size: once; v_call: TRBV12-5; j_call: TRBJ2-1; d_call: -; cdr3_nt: TGTGCTAGTGGTTTGGCTGGACCGATCTACAATGAGCAGTTCTTC; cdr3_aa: CASGLAGPIYNEQFF
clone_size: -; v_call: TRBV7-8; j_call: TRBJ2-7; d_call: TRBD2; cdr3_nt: TGTGCCAGCAGCTCACAGCGGGAGGTCTACGAGCAGTACTTC; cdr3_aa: CASSSQREVYEQYF
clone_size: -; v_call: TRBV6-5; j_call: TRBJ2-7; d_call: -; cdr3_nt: TGTGCCAGCAGTTACGGCCATATCTACGAGCAGTACTTC; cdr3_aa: CASSYGHIYEQYF
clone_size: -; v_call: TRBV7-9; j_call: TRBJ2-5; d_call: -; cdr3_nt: TGTGCCACCAGCTTAGATCTGGGCGGGGAAGAGACCCAGTACTTC; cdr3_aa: CATSLDLGGEETQYF
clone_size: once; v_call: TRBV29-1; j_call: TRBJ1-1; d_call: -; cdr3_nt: TGCAGCGTTGAGGGAGGGGTCGACACTGAAGCTTTCTTT; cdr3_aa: CSVEGGVDTEAFF
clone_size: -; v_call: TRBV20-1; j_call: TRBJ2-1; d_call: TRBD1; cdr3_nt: TGCAGTGCTAGGGACCCCGACAGGGAACCCTACAATGAGCAGTTCTTC; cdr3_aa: CSARDPDREPYNEQFF
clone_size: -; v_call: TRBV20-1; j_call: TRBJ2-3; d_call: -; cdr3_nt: TGCAGTGCTAGAGATAGGGGGGCCGCAGATACGCAGTATTTT; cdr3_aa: CSARDRGAADTQYF
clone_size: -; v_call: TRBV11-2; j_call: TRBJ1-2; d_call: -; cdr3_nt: TGTGCCAGCAGCTTGAACAGGGCCAACCATGGCTACACCTTC; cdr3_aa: CASSLNRANHGYTF
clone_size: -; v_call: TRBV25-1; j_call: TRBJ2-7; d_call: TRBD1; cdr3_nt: TGTGCCAGCAAGACAGGGGGTAATTACGAGCAGTACTTC; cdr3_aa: CASKTGGNYEQYF
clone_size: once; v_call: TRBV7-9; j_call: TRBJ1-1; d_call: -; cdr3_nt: TGTGCCAGCGGTGGCACTGAAGCTTTCTTT; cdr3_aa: CASGGTEAFF